These 18 T cell receptor beta chains originate from one sample sequenced in a study of OX40 agonist ivuxolimab in advanced cancers. Assay: immunoSEQ multiplex PCR; the TCRdb copy retains only in-frame clones and omits some. The table shows some 73,000 clones, with more than 80% occurring only once. Sequenced material: CD4+ or CD8+ T cells sorted from blood, taken in a trial of the OX40 agonist ivuxolimab. The receptors originated from an adult with an advanced solid tumor such as melanoma, head and neck, liver or kidney cancer.

The chain uses TRBV27 and TRBJ2-7; D might be TRBD1 or TRBD2, each matching 5 bases. The germline V gene has CDR1 MNHEY and CDR2 SMNVEV (reference sequence). Trimming removed 5 bases from V and 1 base from J, with 15 bases in between. The CDR3 has 15 residues. The CDR3 reads CASSPGGWESYEQYF. In DNA, the CDR3 is TGTGCCAGCAGTCCTGGGGGTTGGGAGTCCTACGAGCAGTACTTC.

V and J are TRBV27 and TRBJ2-7, with a possible D match to TRBD1 (5 bases). Trimming took 4 bases from V and 5 from J, leaving 12 bases between them. CDR3 length equals 13 residues. Germline V CDR1 and CDR2: MNHEY, SMNVEV (reference sequence). CDR3 nucleotide sequence: TGTGCCAGCAGTTCCGAAGTCAGGGACGAGCAGTACTTC. Translation: CASSSEVRDEQYF.

The chain employs TRBV5-6 and TRBJ2-7; no firm D call. Looked up from germline, CDR1 is SGHDT and CDR2 is YYEEEE. The CDR3 consists of 16 residues. The V end was cut by 5 bases, the J end by 0 bases, with 18 bases between. The CDR3 sequence: CASSYTVPAPSYEQYF. The CDR3 DNA is TGTGCCAGCAGTTACACAGTTCCCGCCCCCTCCTACGAGCAGTACTTC.

V and J are TRBV5-4 and TRBJ1-3; no reliable D call. The CDR3 runs to 15 residues. CDR1 is SGHNT and CDR2 is YYREEE in the germline V gene (reference sequence). The V end was cut by 0 bases, the J end by 2 bases, with 9 bases between. CDR3 DNA sequence: TGTGCCAGCAGCTTGGGGGCGGACGCTGGAAACACCATATATTTT. It yields the protein CASSLGADAGNTIYF.

This clone was observed once. The J gene is TRBJ2-7, the V gene TRBV6-1; D may correspond to TRBD1 or TRBD2 (6 bases each). The CDR3 spans 12 residues. Germline V gene data show CDR1 as MNHNS and CDR2 as SASEGT. V was cut by 8 bases and J by 2 bases, with 10 bases left in between. The CDR3 sequence is CASYREAYEQYF. The CDR3 nucleotides are TGTGCCAGCTACAGGGAGGCCTACGAGCAGTACTTC.

This rearrangement joins TRBV11-2 to TRBJ2-7; D is ambiguous. V dropped 1 base and J dropped 2 bases, with 6 bases sitting between them. This CDR3 region has 13 residues. Per germline, CDR1 SGHAT and CDR2 FQNNGV. The CDR3 protein is CASSLGRTYEQYF. The CDR3 nucleotides are TGTGCCAGCAGCTTAGGCCGAACCTACGAGCAGTACTTC.

The rearrangement links TRBV29-1 to TRBJ1-2; no clear D gene. Germline V gene lookup returns CDR1 SQVTM and CDR2 ANQGSEA. The V gene lost 3 bases and the J gene lost 7 bases, with 3 bases spanning the gap. This CDR3 contains 9 residues. In DNA form, the CDR3 reads TGCAGCGTTGACGGTGGCTACACCTTC. As protein: CSVDGGYTF.

CDR3 nucleotides: TGTGCCAGCAGTTATAACCGAGCCTACGAGCAGTACTTC. Protein: CASSYNRAYEQYF. The chain couples TRBV6-5 to TRBJ2-7; D gene ambiguous. The CDR3 is 13 residues long. The germline CDR1 and CDR2 sequences are MNHEY and SVGAGI. Deletions cut 3 bases from V and 2 bases from J, with 8 bases between.

The V and J genes are TRBV7-9 and TRBJ2-7; maybe TRBD2 (7 bases). The CDR3 spans 15 residues. Germline V gene lookup returns CDR1 SEHNR and CDR2 FQNEAQ (reference sequence). The V end was cut by 7 bases, the J end by 0 bases, with 16 bases between. DNA of the CDR3: TGTGCCAGCACCCAGGGAGGGGGGGGCTCCTACGAGCAGTACTTC. Protein product: CASTQGGGGSYEQYF.

The V call is TRBV4-2, the J call TRBJ1-1; D uncertain. Per the germline V gene, CDR1 is LGHNA and CDR2 is YNFKEQ. The CDR3 totals 13 residues. V lost 0 bases, J lost 4 bases, and 6 bases lay in between. The CDR3 sequence is CASSQDGGTEAFF. CDR3 sequence (DNA): TGTGCCAGCAGCCAAGATGGCGGCACTGAAGCTTTCTTT.

In this sample, this clone turned up once. V gene TRBV19 combines with J gene TRBJ2-7; unclear D gene. Germline V CDR1 and CDR2: LNHDA, SQIVND (reference sequence). V gave up 3 bases and J gave up 3 bases, with 9 bases separating them. CDR3 size: 13 residues. The CDR3 nucleotides read TGTGCCAGTAGTATCGGTATTGGCTACGAGCAGTACTTC. This codes for CASSIGIGYEQYF.

V gene TRBV28 combines with J gene TRBJ1-6; no reliable D call. Trimming removed 6 bases from V and 3 bases from J, with 3 bases in between. The CDR3 runs to 12 residues. The germline gives CDR1 MDHEN, CDR2 SYDVKM. CDR3 sequence reads: CASRDYNSPLHF. The DNA of the CDR3 is TGTGCCAGCAGAGACTATAATTCACCCCTCCACTTT. Looking up the rest from reference TRBV28 and TRBJ1-6 gives the full variable domain: DVKVTQSSRYLVKRTGEKVFLECVQDMDHENMFWYRQDPGLGLRLIYFSYDVKMKEKGDIPEGYSVSREKKERFSLILESASTNQTSMYLCASRDYNSPLHFGNGTRLTVT.

The gene calls are TRBV5-1 and TRBJ2-1; perhaps D is TRBD1 or TRBD2 (5 bases each). Germline V gene lookup returns CDR1 SGHRS and CDR2 YFSETQ. The germline V and J ends were trimmed by 3 bases and 13 bases, with 11 bases remaining between them. The CDR3 consists of 11 residues. The DNA for the CDR3 is TGCGCCAGCAGCTATTGGGACCATCAGTTCTTC. Residues: CASSYWDHQFF.

This clone occurred once. The chain employs TRBV27 and TRBJ2-7; D is unresolved. V was pared by 6 bases and J by 3 bases, with 12 bases between. The germline CDR1 and CDR2 sequences are MNHEY and SMNVEV (reference sequence). The CDR3 loop spans 13 amino acids. CDR3 in DNA: TGTGCCAGCAGCCCAACTCACAACTACGAGCAGTACTTC. It yields the protein CASSPTHNYEQYF.

V and J are TRBV6-1 and TRBJ1-2, with D hard to call. Deletions cut 4 bases from V and 2 bases from J, with 14 bases between. In germline, CDR1 is MNHNS, CDR2 SASEGT. There are 15 residues in the CDR3. CDR3 in DNA: TGTGCCAGCAGTGCCGCGGGGTTTCTAAACTATGGCTACACCTTC. Translation gives CASSAAGFLNYGYTF.

This chain uses TRBV28 with TRBJ2-5; TRBD1 agrees at 7 bases. With 3 bases clipped from V and 2 bases from J, the junction kept 6 bases outside the gene matches. The CDR3 is made up of 15 amino acids. Germline CDR1 reads MDHEN; CDR2 reads SYDVKM. This CDR3 is CASSFARGLQETQYF. CDR3 DNA sequence: TGTGCCAGCAGTTTCGCAAGGGGGCTGCAAGAGACCCAGTACTTC.

The chain couples TRBV11-2 to TRBJ2-7; weak D call: TRBD2 (5 bases). The CDR3 is 12 amino acids. In germline, CDR1 is SGHAT, CDR2 FQNNGV. The germline V and J ends were trimmed by 5 bases and 6 bases, with 11 bases remaining between them. CDR3 DNA: TGTGCCAGCAGCCCCGGGGATCTCGAGCAGTACTTC. Encoded protein: CASSPGDLEQYF.

The CDR3 DNA reads TGTGCCAGCACCGATCCACCGAACTACGAGCAGTACTTC. Its translation: CASTDPPNYEQYF. This sequence joins TRBV5-4 and TRBJ2-7, with no clear D. V was trimmed by 6 bases and J by 3 bases, leaving 13 bases between them. The CDR3 loop spans 13 amino acids. Germline CDR1 reads SGHNT; CDR2 reads YYREEE (reference sequence).